Presented here are 9 T cell receptor beta chains from one specimen sequenced in a study of response to subunit inactivated influenza vaccine. In TCRdb, the RT-PCR reads were re-called with MiXCR into one record per CDR3 protein. This table has about 620,000 distinct CDR3 sequences, 11% appearing once. Another study also made use of these data, one on T cells expressing NK-cell markers. That investigation notes: Scientists made TCR beta cDNA using 5'RACE template switching with UMIs.

Here the sequenced sample was PBMCs from blood, taken on the day of vaccination. Receptor source: a man aged 50 to 59 who received an inactivated influenza vaccine.

This clonotype was seen only a few times. The chain employs TRBV6-1 and TRBJ1-2, with TRBD1 identical over 9 bases. The length of the CDR3 is 15 residues. V was clipped by 6 bases and J by 2 bases; unmatched bases: 7. Germline V lookup: CDR1 MNHNS, CDR2 SASEGT. CDR3: CASRDGGTGNYGYTF. Here the CDR3 DNA reads TGTGCCAGCAGAGACGGTGGGACAGGGAACTATGGCTACACCTTC.

This chain connects TRBV11-2 to TRBJ2-3; D is uncertain. Trimming cost V 5 bases and J 0 bases, with 18 bases left between them. CDR3 length: 17 amino acids. Looked up from germline, CDR1 is SGHAT and CDR2 is FQNNGV. Written as DNA, the CDR3 is TGTGCCAGCAGCCAGGAGCTGGGGTTTGCTAGCACAGATACGCAGTATTTT. It translates to CASSQELGFASTDTQYF.

As to this clonotype: This sequence may be a read error, since a much larger clone differs from it by one base. The chain combines TRBV10-3 with TRBJ2-1; D unresolved. This CDR3 is built from 11 residues. Trimming left V 3 bases short and J 5 bases short, with 2 bases between. Germline CDR1 reads ENHRY; CDR2 reads SYGVKD. CDR3 DNA sequence: TGTGCCATCAGTGAAAACAATGAGCAGTTCTTC. Amino acid sequence: CAISENNEQFF.

In its sample, this clonotype was seen a few times. The chain employs TRBV9 and TRBJ2-7; a possible D gene is TRBD1 (6 bases). Germline CDR1 is SGDLS and CDR2 is YYNGEE. This CDR3 region has 14 residues. Trimming stripped 0 bases from V and 6 bases from J, with 13 bases between. The DNA of the CDR3 is TGTGCCAGCAGCGTAGATCTGGGGGCGCGCGAGCAGTACTTC. It is translated as CASSVDLGAREQYF.

This clonotype has only a few counts. The chain joins TRBV27 to TRBJ1-1; tentative D call: TRBD1 (5 bases). CDR1 is MNHEY and CDR2 is SMNVEV in the germline V gene (reference sequence). V lost 2 bases and J lost 1, with 8 bases in between. The CDR3 has 14 amino acids. The CDR3 sequence: CASSLGATNTEAFF. CDR3 sequence (DNA): TGTGCCAGCAGTTTAGGGGCCACGAACACTGAAGCTTTCTTT.

The chain is built from TRBV18 and TRBJ2-2, with a possible D match to TRBD1 (5 bases). V was pared by 8 bases and J by 5 bases, with 15 bases between. The germline V gene encodes CDR1 KGHSH and CDR2 LQKENI. The CDR3 is 14 residues long. The CDR3 nucleotides are TGTGCCAGCCTGGACACTCCCTCAACCGGGGAGCTGTTTTTT. Translation: CASLDTPSTGELFF. The full variable domain, in which reference TRBV18 and TRBJ2-2 provide the parts outside the CDR3, is NAGVMQNPRHLVRRRGQEARLRCSPMKGHSHVYWYRQLPEEGLKFMVYLQKENIIDESGMPKERFSAEFPKEGPSILRIQQVVRGDSAAYFCASLDTPSTGELFFGEGSRLTVL.

The gene calls are TRBV6-2 or TRBV6-3 and TRBJ2-7, with 9 nucleotides matching TRBD1. The germline V gene encodes CDR1 MNHEY and CDR2 SVGEGT. V lost 9 bases, J lost 1 base, and 7 bases stayed unmatched. The CDR3 consists of 14 residues. CDR3 region: CARHPGTGSYEQYF. In nucleotides, the CDR3 is TGTGCCAGACATCCCGGGACAGGGTCCTACGAGCAGTACTTC.

The chain couples TRBV7-9 to TRBJ2-1, with 8 bases that match TRBD2. From germline, CDR1 is SEHNR and CDR2 FQNEAQ (reference sequence). The CDR3 runs 16 residues. Unmatched junction bases numbered 11, after V lost 5 bases and J lost 5 bases. Here the CDR3 reads CASSPSASGGNNEQFF. CDR3 sequence (DNA): TGTGCCAGCAGCCCTAGCGCGAGCGGGGGAAACAATGAGCAGTTCTTC.

V usage is TRBV3-1 and J usage is TRBJ1-3, with a tentative D call TRBD1 (6 bases). From germline, CDR1 is LGHDT and CDR2 YNNKEL (reference sequence). CDR3 length equals 14 residues. Trimming pared 4 bases from V and 4 bases from J, leaving 11 bases between. CDR3 sequence (DNA): TGTGCCAGCAGCCGGACAGTAGTCGGAAACACCATATATTTT. The encoded protein is CASSRTVVGNTIYF.